The TCR beta chain under discussion was sequenced for a study of T cell responses to AZD1222 COVID-19 vaccine. Study results and limitations: White British ancestry dominated among donors, who included more females, and clonal diversity was possibly underestimated. The reported proportion of spike-specific TCRs targeting unmutated variant regions was nearly half.

Worth noting for this clone: Its antigen is not known.

The protocol was immunoSEQ multiplex PCR, while the TCRdb copy is restricted to in-frame clones and leaves out a portion. The sample records roughly 91,000 clones, 90% being singletons. The CDR3 has 15 residues. The V gene end was trimmed by 6 bases and the J gene end by 5 bases; junction bases not matched to a gene: 10. Germline CDR1 reads SNHLY; CDR2 reads FYNNEI. This TCR came from an adult in good health. The V gene is TRBV2, the J gene TRBJ1-1, with TRBD1 matching 9 bases. The sequenced sample was peripheral blood, obtained on day 0 of AZD1222 vaccination. CDR3 residues: CASSPQGTGRTEAFF. In nucleotides, the CDR3 is TGTGCCAGCAGCCCCCAGGGGACAGGGAGGACTGAAGCTTTCTTT.